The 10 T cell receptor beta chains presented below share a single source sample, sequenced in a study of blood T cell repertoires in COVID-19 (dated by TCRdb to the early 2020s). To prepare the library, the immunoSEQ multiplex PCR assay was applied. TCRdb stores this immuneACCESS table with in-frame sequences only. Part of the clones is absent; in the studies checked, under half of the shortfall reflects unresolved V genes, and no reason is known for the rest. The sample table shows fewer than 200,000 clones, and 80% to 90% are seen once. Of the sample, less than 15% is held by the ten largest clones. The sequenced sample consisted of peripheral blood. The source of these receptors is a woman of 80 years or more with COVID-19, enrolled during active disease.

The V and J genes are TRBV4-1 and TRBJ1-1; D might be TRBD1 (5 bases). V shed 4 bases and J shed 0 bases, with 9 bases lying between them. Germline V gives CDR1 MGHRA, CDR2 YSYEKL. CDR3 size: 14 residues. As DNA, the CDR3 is TGCGCCAGCAGCCTGACGACAGTGAACACTGAAGCTTTCTTT. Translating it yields CASSLTTVNTEAFF.

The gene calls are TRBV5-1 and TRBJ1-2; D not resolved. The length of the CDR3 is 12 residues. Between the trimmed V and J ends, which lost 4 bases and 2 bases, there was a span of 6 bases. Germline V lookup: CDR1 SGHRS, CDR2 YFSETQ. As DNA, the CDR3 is TGCGCCAGCAGCCCGGAGAACTATGGCTACACCTTC. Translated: CASSPENYGYTF.

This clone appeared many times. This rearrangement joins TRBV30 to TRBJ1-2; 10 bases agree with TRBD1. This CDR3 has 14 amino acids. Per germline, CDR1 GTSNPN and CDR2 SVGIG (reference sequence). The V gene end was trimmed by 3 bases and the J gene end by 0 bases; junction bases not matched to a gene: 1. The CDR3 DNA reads TGTGCCTGGAGCGGGACAGGGGCTAACTATGGCTACACCTTC. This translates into CAWSGTGANYGYTF.

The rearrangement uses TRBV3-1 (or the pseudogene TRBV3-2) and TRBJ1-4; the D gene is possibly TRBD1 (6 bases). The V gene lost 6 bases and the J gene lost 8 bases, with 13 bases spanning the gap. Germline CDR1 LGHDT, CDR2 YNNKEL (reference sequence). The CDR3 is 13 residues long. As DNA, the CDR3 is TGTGCCAGCAGTCCAAGGGGGTACGAAAAACTGTTTTTT. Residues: CASSPRGYEKLFF.

CDR3 coding DNA: TGTGCCAGCAGCCCGCGCCACACAGATACGCAGTATTTT. It translates to CASSPRHTDTQYF. The V call is TRBV5-4, the J call TRBJ2-3, with unresolved D. V was clipped by 4 bases and J by 2 bases, with 8 bases between them. The CDR3 consists of 13 residues. Germline V lookup: CDR1 SGHNT, CDR2 YYREEE (reference sequence).

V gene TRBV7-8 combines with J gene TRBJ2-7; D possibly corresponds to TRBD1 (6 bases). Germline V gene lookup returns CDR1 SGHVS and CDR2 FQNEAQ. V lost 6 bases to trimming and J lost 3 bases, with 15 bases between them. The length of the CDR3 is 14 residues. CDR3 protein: CASSWRTEVYEQYF. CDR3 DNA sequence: TGTGCCAGCAGTTGGAGGACAGAAGTCTACGAGCAGTACTTC. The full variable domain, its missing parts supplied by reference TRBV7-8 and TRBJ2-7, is GAGVSQSPRYKVAKRGQDVALRCDPISGHVSLFWYQQALGQGPEFLTYFQNEAQLDKSGLPSDRFFAERPEGSVSTLKIQRTQQEDSAVYLCASSWRTEVYEQYFGPGTRLTVT.

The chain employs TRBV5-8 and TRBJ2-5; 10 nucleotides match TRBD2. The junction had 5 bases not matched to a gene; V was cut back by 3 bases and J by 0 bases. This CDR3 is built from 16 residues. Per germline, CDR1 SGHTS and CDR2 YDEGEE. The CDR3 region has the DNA TGTGCCAGCAGCTATGGACTAGCGGATTACCAAGAGACCCAGTACTTC. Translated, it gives CASSYGLADYQETQYF.

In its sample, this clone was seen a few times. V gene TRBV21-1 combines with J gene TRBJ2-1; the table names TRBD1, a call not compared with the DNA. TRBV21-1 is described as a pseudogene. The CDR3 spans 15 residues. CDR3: CASSNRDRSYNEQFF. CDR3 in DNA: TGTGCCAGCAGCAACCGGGACAGATCCTACAATGAGCAGTTCTTC.

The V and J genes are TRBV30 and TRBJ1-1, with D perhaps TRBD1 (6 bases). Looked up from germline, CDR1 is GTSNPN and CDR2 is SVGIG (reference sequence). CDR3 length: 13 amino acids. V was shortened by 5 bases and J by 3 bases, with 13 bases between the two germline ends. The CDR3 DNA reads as TGTGCCTGGGGCAGGGGTTACTACACTGAAGCTTTCTTT. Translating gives CAWGRGYYTEAFF.

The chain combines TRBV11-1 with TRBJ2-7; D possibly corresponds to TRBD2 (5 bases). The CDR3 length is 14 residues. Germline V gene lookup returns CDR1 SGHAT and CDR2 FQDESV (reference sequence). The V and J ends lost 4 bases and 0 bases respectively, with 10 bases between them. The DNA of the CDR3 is TGTGCCAGCAGCTCGGACGGACTCTCCTACGAGCAGTACTTC. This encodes CASSSDGLSYEQYF.